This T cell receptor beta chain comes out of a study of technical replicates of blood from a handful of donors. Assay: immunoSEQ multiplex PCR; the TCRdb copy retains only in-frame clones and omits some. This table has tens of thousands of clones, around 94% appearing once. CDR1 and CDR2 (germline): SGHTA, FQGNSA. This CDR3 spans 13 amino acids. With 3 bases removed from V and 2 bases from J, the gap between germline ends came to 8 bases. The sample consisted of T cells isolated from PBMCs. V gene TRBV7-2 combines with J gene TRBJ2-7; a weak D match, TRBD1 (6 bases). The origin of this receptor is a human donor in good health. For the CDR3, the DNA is TGTGCCAGCAGCTTCGACAGGACCTACGAGCAGTACTTC. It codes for CASSFDRTYEQYF.